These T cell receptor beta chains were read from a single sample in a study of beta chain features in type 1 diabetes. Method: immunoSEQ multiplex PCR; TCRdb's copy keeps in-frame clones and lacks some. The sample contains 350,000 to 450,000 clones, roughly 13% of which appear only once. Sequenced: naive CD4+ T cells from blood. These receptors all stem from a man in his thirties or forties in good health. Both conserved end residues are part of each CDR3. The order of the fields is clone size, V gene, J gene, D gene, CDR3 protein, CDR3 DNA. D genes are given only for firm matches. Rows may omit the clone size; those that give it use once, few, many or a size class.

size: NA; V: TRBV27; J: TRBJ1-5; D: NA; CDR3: CASSLTTDSNQPQHF; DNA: TGTGCCAGCAGTCTAACTACTGATAGCAATCAGCCCCAGCATTTT
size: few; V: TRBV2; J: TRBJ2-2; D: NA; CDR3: CALKTRDVERSGELFF; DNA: TGTGCCCTTAAAACTCGAGACGTCGAGCGAAGCGGGGAGCTGTTTTTT
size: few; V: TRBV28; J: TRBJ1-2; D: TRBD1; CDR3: CASSVIQGRYGYTF; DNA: TGTGCCAGCAGTGTAATACAGGGGAGGTATGGCTACACCTTC
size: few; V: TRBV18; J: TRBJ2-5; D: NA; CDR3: CASSPEVETQYF; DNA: TGTGCCAGCTCACCAGAGGTGGAGACCCAGTACTTC
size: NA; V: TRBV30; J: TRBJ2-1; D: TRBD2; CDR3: CAWSVGGTSGNRQFF; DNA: TGTGCCTGGAGTGTAGGAGGGACTAGCGGGAATCGACAGTTCTTC
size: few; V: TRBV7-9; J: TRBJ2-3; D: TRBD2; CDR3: CASSSRGGRTDTQYF; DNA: TGTGCCAGCAGTTCCCGCGGGGGGCGCACAGATACGCAGTATTTT
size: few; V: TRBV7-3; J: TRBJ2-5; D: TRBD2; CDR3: CASSSSGRGTETQYF; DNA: TGTGCCAGCAGCTCTAGCGGGAGGGGCACGGAGACCCAGTACTTC
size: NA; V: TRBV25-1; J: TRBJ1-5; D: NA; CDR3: CASSESGVQPQHF; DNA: TGTGCCAGCAGTGAGTCTGGTGTTCAGCCCCAGCATTTT
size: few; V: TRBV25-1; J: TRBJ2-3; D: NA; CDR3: CASSETGRASTDTQYF; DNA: TGTGCCAGCAGCGAGACAGGGAGGGCGAGCACAGATACGCAGTATTTT
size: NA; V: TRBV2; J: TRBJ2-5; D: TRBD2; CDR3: CATIGLAGETQYF; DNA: TGTGCCACTATAGGACTAGCTGGAGAGACCCAGTACTTC
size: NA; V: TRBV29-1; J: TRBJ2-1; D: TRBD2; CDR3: CSVEDVREGPYNEQFF; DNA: TGCAGCGTTGAAGATGTTCGGGAGGGACCCTACAATGAGCAGTTCTTC
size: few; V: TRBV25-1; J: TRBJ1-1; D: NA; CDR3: CASSAITEAFF; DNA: TGTGCCAGCAGTGCAATTACTGAAGCTTTCTTT
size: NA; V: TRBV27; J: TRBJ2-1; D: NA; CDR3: CASSLIGVGNEQFF; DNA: TGTGCCAGCAGTTTAATAGGGGTAGGAAATGAGCAGTTCTTC
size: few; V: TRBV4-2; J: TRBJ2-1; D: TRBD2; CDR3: CASSQVSSSGGEQFF; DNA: TGTGCCAGCAGCCAAGTTTCGTCTAGCGGGGGGGAGCAGTTCTTC
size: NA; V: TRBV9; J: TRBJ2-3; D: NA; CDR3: CASSDWAARTQYRCTDTQYF; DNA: TGTGCCAGCAGCGATTGGGCCGCGCGGACCCAGTACCGGTGCACAGATACGCAGTATTTT
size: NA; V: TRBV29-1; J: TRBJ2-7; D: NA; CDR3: CSVCVSYEQYF; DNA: TGCAGCGTTTGCGTCTCCTACGAGCAGTACTTC
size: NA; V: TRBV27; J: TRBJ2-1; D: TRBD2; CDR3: CASSLRGLAGASYNEQFF; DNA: TGTGCCAGCAGTCTCAGGGGACTAGCGGGAGCTTCCTACAATGAGCAGTTCTTC
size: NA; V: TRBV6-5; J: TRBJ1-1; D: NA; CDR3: CASKFGTEAFF; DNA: TGTGCCAGCAAGTTTGGCACTGAAGCTTTCTTT
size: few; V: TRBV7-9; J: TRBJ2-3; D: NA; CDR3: CASSRGSTDTQYF; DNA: TGTGCCAGCAGTCGGGGGAGCACAGATACGCAGTATTTT
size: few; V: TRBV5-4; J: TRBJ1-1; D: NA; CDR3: CASRPGRENTEAFF; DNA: TGTGCCAGCAGGCCAGGTCGGGAGAACACTGAAGCTTTCTTT
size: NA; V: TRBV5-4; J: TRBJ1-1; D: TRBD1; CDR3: CASSPGQGYKGDTEAFF; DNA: TGTGCCAGCAGCCCCGGACAGGGTTATAAAGGAGACACTGAAGCTTTCTTT
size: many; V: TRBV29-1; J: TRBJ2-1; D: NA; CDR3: CSAGASPRGFF; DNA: TGCAGCGCAGGAGCGTCCCCCCGGGGGTTCTTC
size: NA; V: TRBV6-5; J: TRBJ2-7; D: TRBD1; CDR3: CASRQGYEQYF; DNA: TGTGCCAGCCGACAGGGCTACGAGCAGTACTTC
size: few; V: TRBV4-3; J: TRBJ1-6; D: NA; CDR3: CASSQDRTANNSPLHF; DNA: TGCGCCAGCAGCCAAGATCGTACAGCCAATAATTCACCCCTCCACTTT